Shown below are 14 T cell receptor beta chains from a single sample sequenced in a study of PD-L1 blockade in urothelial cancer. Time point described: pretreatment peripheral blood. Repertoires were generated with immunoSEQ multiplex PCR, while TCRdb's copy carries only in-frame clones and drops some. The sample includes fewer than 50,000 clones, around nine tenths seen only once; the top ten take more than 20%. Sequenced material: PBMCs, taken around atezolizumab (anti-PD-L1) treatment. These receptors originate from a donor aged 40 or older with urothelial cancer.

The chain employs TRBV15 and TRBJ2-5; possible D gene TRBD2, 5 bases. Germline V gene lookup returns CDR1 LNHNV and CDR2 YYDKDF (reference sequence). Between the trimmed V and J ends, which lost 3 bases and 5 bases, there was a span of 10 bases. This CDR3 contains 13 residues. CDR3 loop: CATSSLARETQYF. CDR3 in DNA: TGTGCCACCAGCAGCTTAGCGCGGGAGACCCAGTACTTC.

V gene TRBV5-4 combines with J gene TRBJ2-1, with D perhaps TRBD2 (6 bases). CDR1 is SGHNT, CDR2 YYREEE, per germline (reference sequence). V lost 4 bases and J lost 8, with 16 bases in between. There are 14 residues in the CDR3. The CDR3 coding sequence is TGTGCCAGCAGCCTACGCGTGGAGGGCGATGAGCAGTTCTTC. Translating gives CASSLRVEGDEQFF.

The chain couples TRBV30 to TRBJ1-5; D gene unclear. Per germline, CDR1 GTSNPN and CDR2 SVGIG (reference sequence). V lost 0 bases and J lost 9, with 9 bases in between. The CDR3 runs to 12 residues. Written as DNA, the CDR3 is TGTGCCTGGAGTGTACTCCAGGCGCCCCAGCATTTT. Translated, it gives CAWSVLQAPQHF.

The chain is built from TRBV19 and TRBJ2-7, with a tentative D call TRBD2 (6 bases). The CDR3 totals 18 residues. V gave up 3 bases and J gave up 0 bases, with 21 bases separating them. Looked up from germline, CDR1 is LNHDA and CDR2 is SQIVND (reference sequence). The CDR3 reads CASSIYTGMWEDSYEQYF. The CDR3 region has the DNA TGTGCCAGTAGTATTTACACGGGGATGTGGGAGGACTCCTACGAGCAGTACTTC.

The CDR3 loop reads CASSLGPGRTDTQYF. The CDR3 DNA reads TGTGCCAGCAGCTTAGGCCCAGGGCGCACAGATACGCAGTATTTT. V gene TRBV7-8 combines with J gene TRBJ2-3; a weak D match, TRBD1 (5 bases). This CDR3 has 15 amino acids. Germline-derived CDR1 and CDR2 are SGHVS and FQNEAQ. V gave up 1 base and J gave up 1 base, with 9 bases separating them.

J is TRBJ2-1 and V is TRBV14; D call uncertain. Trimming removed 2 bases at V and 0 bases at J, with 8 bases between. The CDR3 is made up of 15 amino acids. The germline V gene has CDR1 SGHDN and CDR2 FVKESK. CDR3 in amino acids: CASSQHRGSYNEQFF. As DNA, the CDR3 is TGTGCCAGCAGCCAACACCGCGGCTCCTACAATGAGCAGTTCTTC.

The DNA for the CDR3 is TGTGCCAGCCAAAGACGTAGCGGGAGGGCCATTGACGGGGAGCTGTTTTTT. Residues: CASQRRSGRAIDGELFF. The rearrangement joins TRBV11-3 to TRBJ2-2; 11 bases line up with TRBD2. CDR1 is SGHNT and CDR2 is YENEEA in the germline V gene. This CDR3 comprises 17 residues. The J segment lost 7 bases and the V segment lost 8 bases, leaving 15 bases of the junction unmatched.

As for this clone: The sample carries other DNA sequences with the same CDR3. The V and J genes are TRBV7-2 and TRBJ2-5, with TRBD2 identical over 7 bases. Germline assignment: CDR1 SGHTA and CDR2 FQGNSA. V lost 3 bases and J lost 4; bases outside the gene matches: 5. The CDR3 runs to 14 residues. As DNA, the CDR3 is TGTGCCAGCAGCTTGGCGGGAGCGGGAGAGACCCAGTACTTC. Translated: CASSLAGAGETQYF.

The gene calls are TRBV7-2 and TRBJ2-7; D gene uncertain. Germline V lookup: CDR1 SGHTA, CDR2 FQGNSA. V lost 8 bases to trimming and J lost 3 bases, with 14 bases between them. The CDR3 is made up of 13 amino acids. The CDR3: CASGTPPDYEQYF. The DNA for the CDR3 is TGTGCCAGCGGCACGCCTCCCGACTACGAGCAGTACTTC.

This sequence joins TRBV27 and TRBJ2-1, with 10 bases lining up with TRBD2. This CDR3 has 17 residues. Unmatched junction bases numbered 7, after V lost 1 base and J lost 4 bases. Germline V gene data show CDR1 as MNHEY and CDR2 as SMNVEV (reference sequence). In nucleotides, the CDR3 is TGTGCCAGCAGTTTATACCCCTTGGGACTAGCGTACAATGAGCAGTTCTTC. Its protein is CASSLYPLGLAYNEQFF.

The chain uses TRBV6-4 and TRBJ2-3; 10 bases fit TRBD2. The junction had 6 bases not matched to a gene; V was cut back by 2 bases and J by 4 bases. CDR3 length: 16 amino acids. Germline V lookup: CDR1 MRHNA, CDR2 SNTAGT. The CDR3 loop reads CASSDQPAGGADTQYF. The CDR3 DNA is TGTGCCAGCAGTGACCAACCAGCGGGAGGGGCAGATACGCAGTATTTT.

This clone was seen a single time. The CDR3 region has the DNA TGTGCCAGCAGCTCCGGACTAGCGCGCTCCTACGAGCAGTACTTC. Amino acid sequence: CASSSGLARSYEQYF. The V gene is TRBV7-6, the J gene TRBJ2-7, with 9 bases fitting TRBD2. The germline gives CDR1 SGHVS, CDR2 FNYEAQ. The CDR3 totals 15 residues. V was clipped by 4 bases and J by 0 bases; unmatched bases: 4.

In the case of this clone: In the same sample, other DNA sequences code for this CDR3. This sequence joins TRBV7-2 and TRBJ2-2; 9 nucleotides agree with TRBD2. The CDR3 is 15 amino acids. Per germline, CDR1 SGHTA and CDR2 FQGNSA. Germline trimming cut 2 bases from V and 4 bases from J; bases unmatched to any gene: 2. CDR3 DNA: TGTGCCAGCAGCTTACGGCGGGAGGGCACCGGGGAGCTGTTTTTT. As protein: CASSLRREGTGELFF.

J is TRBJ2-2 and V is TRBV7-8; a weak D match, TRBD2 (6 bases). Germline values: CDR1 SGHVS, CDR2 FQNEAQ. The V end lost 1 base, the J end lost 7 bases, and 13 bases lay between the germline ends. The CDR3 spans 15 residues. The CDR3 here is CASSLGLASIGELFF. CDR3 sequence (DNA): TGTGCCAGCAGCTTAGGTCTAGCGTCAATCGGGGAGCTGTTTTTT. Combining the CDR3 with reference TRBV7-8 and TRBJ2-2 gives the whole variable domain GAGVSQSPRYKVAKRGQDVALRCDPISGHVSLFWYQQALGQGPEFLTYFQNEAQLDKSGLPSDRFFAERPEGSVSTLKIQRTQQEDSAVYLCASSLGLASIGELFFGEGSRLTVL.